These 32 T cell receptor beta chains were sequenced from one sample in a study of cytomegalovirus exposure and HLA in healthy donors. PCR amplification relied on 60 Vbeta primers (plus 13 Jbeta primers). Generated by immunoSEQ multiplex PCR, the TCRdb table keeps only in-frame clones and is missing some. This sample carries around 100,000 clones, with approximately 6.8% going to the ten biggest clones. Source material: PBMCs. The receptor source for this set is a man aged 35-49 years in good health and CMV-seropositive.

The rearrangement links TRBV11-3 to TRBJ2-1, with TRBD2 matching over 7 bases. This CDR3 is built from 15 residues. CDR1 and CDR2 (germline): SGHNT, YENEEA. Trimming cost V 5 bases and J 3 bases; bases outside gene matches: 7. The CDR3 sequence: CASSATSDFYNEQFF. The CDR3 nucleotides are TGTGCCAGCAGCGCAACTAGCGACTTCTACAATGAGCAGTTCTTC.

V usage is TRBV5-1 and J usage is TRBJ2-2; possibly TRBD2 for D (5 bases). CDR1 and CDR2 from the germline V gene are SGHRS and YFSETQ. Trimming took off 6 bases at V and 0 bases at J, with 9 bases between the two ends. There are 14 residues in the CDR3. Here the CDR3 DNA reads TGCGCCAGCAAGGAGGACGCGAACACCGGGGAGCTGTTTTTT. Translating it yields CASKEDANTGELFF.

The V call is TRBV28, the J call TRBJ2-7; 15 positions match TRBD2. This CDR3 is 19 amino acids long. The V and J ends lost 3 bases and 4 bases, in that order; junction bases with no gene match: 13. Germline V lookup: CDR1 MDHEN, CDR2 SYDVKM. The CDR3 sequence: CASSFSVFGTSGRLYEQYF. The CDR3 bases are TGTGCCAGCAGTTTTTCCGTTTTCGGGACTAGCGGGAGGTTATACGAGCAGTACTTC.

CDR3 DNA: TGCGCCAGCAGCTATCGGGACAGGGACGGACAGCCCCAGCATTTT. This translates into CASSYRDRDGQPQHF. The chain combines TRBV4-1 with TRBJ1-5, with TRBD1 matching 9 bases. J was trimmed by 7 bases and V by 5 bases; bases with no gene match: 9. CDR3 length: 15 amino acids. In germline, CDR1 is MGHRA, CDR2 YSYEKL.

This chain links TRBV28 with TRBJ1-5; 10 bases are shared with TRBD1. CDR1 is MDHEN and CDR2 is SYDVKM in the germline V gene. J lost 4 bases, V lost 3 bases, and 6 bases had no gene match. The CDR3 is 16 residues long. The CDR3 nucleotides are TGTGCCAGCAGTTTCCTTCTGGGACAGGGGAATCAGCCCCAGCATTTT. Protein: CASSFLLGQGNQPQHF.

The rearrangement links TRBV7-2 to TRBJ2-5, with 13 positions matching TRBD2. In germline, CDR1 is SGHTA, CDR2 FQGNSA. V trimming: 4 bases; J trimming: 5 bases; junction bases outside the gene matches: 7. The CDR3 runs to 16 residues. CDR3 DNA: TGTGCCAGCAGCTCGCGGACTAGCGGGAGAGTCGAGACCCAGTACTTC. This sequence encodes CASSSRTSGRVETQYF.

DNA for the CDR3: TGTGCCAGCAGCCGGGACAGGGGTTACGAGCAGTACTTC. It translates to CASSRDRGYEQYF. V and J are TRBV7-9 and TRBJ2-7; 10 bases map to TRBD1. The CDR3 runs 13 residues. Germline CDR1 SEHNR, CDR2 FQNEAQ (reference sequence). Trimming cost V 5 bases and J 4 bases; bases outside gene matches: 2.

By frequency, this clone is medium-sized. The rearrangement joins TRBV4-3 to TRBJ2-6; a weak D match, TRBD2 (5 bases). This CDR3 has 16 residues. Germline-derived CDR1 and CDR2 are LGHNA and YSLEER. Trimming took 1 base from V and 0 from J, leaving 7 bases between them. The CDR3 sequence is CASSQVEGSGANVLTF. CDR3 in DNA: TGCGCCAGCAGCCAAGTCGAGGGCTCTGGGGCCAACGTCCTGACTTTC.

The chain joins TRBV9 to TRBJ1-1, with a possible D match to TRBD1 (5 bases). The CDR3 runs to 15 residues. V lost 3 bases, J lost 1 base, and 13 bases lay in between. Germline V gene lookup returns CDR1 SGDLS and CDR2 YYNGEE. CDR3 in amino acids: CASSAGGIQNTEAFF. DNA of the CDR3: TGTGCCAGCAGCGCGGGGGGGATTCAGAACACTGAAGCTTTCTTT.

The V and J genes are TRBV9 and TRBJ2-1, with 8 bases matching TRBD2. Germline CDR1 reads SGDLS; CDR2 reads YYNGEE. The CDR3 totals 15 residues. V lost 0 bases to trimming and J lost 12 bases; unmatched junction nucleotides: 11. DNA of the CDR3: TGTGCCAGCAGCGTAGCGGGAGGGACTCCTCTTGTGCAGTTCTTC. This translates into CASSVAGGTPLVQFF.

The V and J genes are TRBV6-5 and TRBJ2-5, with a possible D match to TRBD2 (6 bases). This CDR3 has 15 amino acids. V dropped 0 bases and J dropped 7 bases, with 15 bases sitting between them. The germline V gene encodes CDR1 MNHEY and CDR2 SVGAGI. The CDR3 reads CASSYSGGLIGTQYF. CDR3 sequence (DNA): TGTGCCAGCAGTTACTCCGGGGGACTTATAGGGACCCAGTACTTC.

The chain combines TRBV10-3 with TRBJ1-1; the match to TRBD1 covers 8 bases. Germline V gene data show CDR1 as ENHRY and CDR2 as SYGVKD. Trimming at V came to 8 bases and at J to 0 bases, leaving 5 bases not matched to a gene. The CDR3 is 14 residues long. The CDR3 DNA sequence: TGTGCCATCGCGCAGGGGGCGGTGAACACTGAAGCTTTCTTT. As protein: CAIAQGAVNTEAFF.

The chain has TRBV29-1 and TRBJ1-5; TRBD1 is a possible D gene (5 bases). This CDR3 is built from 13 residues. V dropped 0 bases and J dropped 6 bases, with 9 bases sitting between them. The germline gives CDR1 SQVTM, CDR2 ANQGSEA. The CDR3 region is CSVEEQAGQPQHF. Here the CDR3 DNA reads TGCAGCGTTGAAGAACAGGCTGGTCAGCCCCAGCATTTT. Full variable domain (outside the CDR3, taken from reference TRBV29-1 and TRBJ1-5): SAVISQKPSRDICQRGTSLTIQCQVDSQVTMMFWYRQQPGQSLTLIATANQGSEATYESGFVIDKFPISRPNLTFSTLTVSNMSPEDSSIYLCSVEEQAGQPQHFGDGTRLSIL.

The chain has TRBV13 and TRBJ2-7, with 13 bases fitting TRBD2. Germline CDR1 PRHDT, CDR2 FYEKMQ (reference sequence). This CDR3 region has 16 residues. With 5 bases clipped from V and 5 bases from J, the junction kept 9 bases outside the gene matches. The CDR3 here is CASSLSTGLAGDEQYF. The CDR3 coding sequence is TGTGCCAGCAGCCTCTCGACCGGACTAGCGGGAGACGAGCAGTACTTC.

The chain has TRBV29-1 and TRBJ2-7; possible D gene TRBD1, 5 bases. This CDR3 spans 14 amino acids. CDR1 SQVTM and CDR2 ANQGSEA come from the germline V gene. V gave up 7 bases and J gave up 3 bases, with 19 bases separating them. CDR3 loop: CSATGRDVIYEQYF. The DNA of the CDR3 is TGCAGCGCCACAGGACGAGACGTAATCTACGAGCAGTACTTC.

The V gene is TRBV19, the J gene TRBJ2-6; tentatively, D is TRBD2 (5 bases). From germline, CDR1 is LNHDA and CDR2 SQIVND (reference sequence). Trimming removed 5 bases at V and 4 bases at J, with 18 bases between. The CDR3 sequence is 17 residues long. CDR3 amino acids: CASSSPLASSGANVLTF. The CDR3 DNA is TGTGCCAGTAGTTCCCCTCTAGCTAGCTCCGGGGCCAACGTCCTGACTTTC.

This sequence joins TRBV19 and TRBJ2-5; perhaps TRBD1 as D (7 bases). This CDR3 comprises 13 residues. Germline-derived CDR1 and CDR2 are LNHDA and SQIVND (reference sequence). V lost 4 bases, J lost 5 bases, and 11 bases lay in between. Here the CDR3 reads CASSTGGWETQYF. In nucleotides, the CDR3 is TGTGCCAGTAGTACAGGGGGGTGGGAGACCCAGTACTTC.

The chain joins TRBV28 to TRBJ2-4, with 10 bases aligning to TRBD1. V trimming: 5 bases; J trimming: 9 bases; junction bases outside the gene matches: 13. Germline V lookup: CDR1 MDHEN, CDR2 SYDVKM. The CDR3 is 16 residues long. The CDR3 DNA reads TGTGCCAGCAGTCGCCCGGGACAGGGGATTGGGGGCATTCAGTACTTC. This codes for CASSRPGQGIGGIQYF.

CDR3: CSVYGGETQYF. CDR3 coding DNA: TGCAGCGTTTACGGGGGAGAGACCCAGTACTTC. The chain combines TRBV29-1 with TRBJ2-5; tentatively, D is TRBD2 (6 bases). The CDR3 extends over 11 amino acids. Trimming took off 5 bases at V and 4 bases at J, with 8 bases between the two ends. The germline V gene has CDR1 SQVTM and CDR2 ANQGSEA.

The chain joins TRBV7-2 to TRBJ2-1; D is ambiguous. The CDR3 totals 16 residues. The germline V gene has CDR1 SGHTA and CDR2 FQGNSA. The V gene lost 3 bases and the J gene lost 5 bases, with 17 bases spanning the gap. CDR3 DNA: TGTGCCAGCAGCTTCTTCGCCAATCCTCTAGACAATGAGCAGTTCTTC. It encodes CASSFFANPLDNEQFF.

The CDR3 bases are TGTGCCAGCAGTACCCACACAGGACGGGCGGAGACCCAGTACTTC. Its translation is CASSTHTGRAETQYF. The V gene is TRBV28, the J gene TRBJ2-5, with TRBD1 as a possible D gene (5 bases). The V end lost 5 bases, the J end lost 5 bases, and 18 bases lay between the germline ends. CDR1 is MDHEN, CDR2 SYDVKM, per germline. This CDR3 region has 15 residues.

Points on this clone: The sample carries other DNA sequences with the same CDR3. The rearrangement uses TRBV28 and TRBJ2-7; D perhaps matches TRBD1 (5 bases). This CDR3 is built from 15 residues. Germline assignment: CDR1 MDHEN and CDR2 SYDVKM. The ends were cut back, 6 bases at V and 3 bases at J, with 18 bases in the middle. CDR3 nucleotide sequence: TGTGCCAGCAGAAAGGGGCAGGGCCTGAGCTACGAGCAGTACTTC. The encoded protein is CASRKGQGLSYEQYF. Using reference TRBV28 and TRBJ2-7 for the parts outside the CDR3, the full variable domain is DVKVTQSSRYLVKRTGEKVFLECVQDMDHENMFWYRQDPGLGLRLIYFSYDVKMKEKGDIPEGYSVSREKKERFSLILESASTNQTSMYLCASRKGQGLSYEQYFGPGTRLTVT.

The rearrangement joins TRBV28 to TRBJ2-7; TRBD2 matches 9 bases. V gave up 5 bases and J gave up 2 bases; unmatched junction bases: 7. Germline V gene sequence: CDR1 MDHEN, CDR2 SYDVKM. The length of the CDR3 is 15 residues. The CDR3 DNA sequence: TGTGCCAGCAGTGTGACTAGCGGTACGACCTACGAGCAGTACTTC. Protein product: CASSVTSGTTYEQYF.

The chain couples TRBV10-1 to TRBJ2-1; D is unresolved. CDR3 length: 15 residues. Trimming cost V 2 bases and J 5 bases, with 13 bases left between them. The V gene's germline CDR1 is WNHNN and CDR2 SYGVQD (reference sequence). The CDR3 sequence is CASSEKLLEDNEQFF. The CDR3 DNA is TGCGCCAGCAGTGAGAAACTATTAGAGGACAATGAGCAGTTCTTC.

The CDR3 loop is CASSNRASNTGELFF. The CDR3 coding sequence is TGTGCCAGCAGTAACAGGGCCTCGAACACCGGGGAGCTGTTTTTT. The gene calls are TRBV28 and TRBJ2-2; D may be TRBD1 (6 bases). CDR3 length: 15 residues. CDR1 MDHEN and CDR2 SYDVKM come from the germline V gene. Trimming shortened V by 5 bases and J by 0 bases, and 10 bases separated the two germline ends.

Regarding this clone: The same CDR3 also results from other DNA sequences found in this sample. The chain couples TRBV9 to TRBJ2-1, with D unclear. V was clipped by 4 bases and J by 8 bases, with 13 bases between them. Germline CDR1 SGDLS, CDR2 YYNGEE. This CDR3 is 13 amino acids long. CDR3 sequence (DNA): TGTGCCAGCAGCTATCCGACCAGCGATGAGCAGTTCTTC. Translating it yields CASSYPTSDEQFF. The whole variable domain, filled in from reference TRBV9 and TRBJ2-1, reads DSGVTQTPKHLITATGQRVTLRCSPRSGDLSVYWYQQSLDQGLQFLIQYYNGEERAKGNILERFSAQQFPDLHSELNLSSLELGDSALYFCASSYPTSDEQFFGPGTRLTVL.

This sequence joins TRBV5-8 and TRBJ2-7, with 9 bases identical to TRBD1. V was pared by 0 bases and J by 2 bases, with 0 bases of the junction left unmatched. Looked up from germline, CDR1 is SGHTS and CDR2 is YDEGEE. This CDR3 has 14 amino acids. CDR3 nucleotides: TGTGCCAGCAGCTTGGGACAGGGGGCCTACGAGCAGTACTTC. Translated, it gives CASSLGQGAYEQYF. The full variable domain, rest sourced from reference TRBV5-8 and TRBJ2-7, is EAGVTQSPTHLIKTRGQQATLRCSPISGHTSVYWYQQALGLGLQFLLWYDEGEERNRGNFPPRFSGRQFPNYSSELNVNALELEDSALYLCASSLGQGAYEQYFGPGTRLTVT.

J is TRBJ1-1 and V is TRBV5-1; D is perhaps TRBD1 (6 bases). V gave up 3 bases and J gave up 9 bases, with 12 bases separating them. Looked up from germline, CDR1 is SGHRS and CDR2 is YFSETQ. The CDR3 is 12 amino acids. Here the CDR3 DNA reads TGCGCCAGCAGCTCGGACAGATTCAAAGCTTTCTTT. This gives the protein CASSSDRFKAFF.

This chain links TRBV6-5 with TRBJ2-2, with D possibly matching TRBD2 (6 bases). Trimming pared 0 bases from V and 5 bases from J, leaving 13 bases between. The V gene's germline CDR1 is MNHEY and CDR2 SVGAGI. The CDR3 extends over 16 amino acids. The CDR3 reads CASSYSSRLATGELFF. The CDR3, as DNA: TGTGCCAGCAGTTACTCCTCTAGGCTAGCGACCGGGGAGCTGTTTTTT.

The DNA for the CDR3 is TGTGCCAGCAGTCGACGACTGGGGAACACTGAAGCTTTCTTT. Amino acid sequence: CASSRRLGNTEAFF. V usage is TRBV27 and J usage is TRBJ1-1, with D unresolved. This CDR3 contains 14 residues. Per germline, CDR1 MNHEY and CDR2 SMNVEV (reference sequence). Trimming stripped 5 bases from V and 1 base from J, with 11 bases between.

The CDR3 spells CASSQEAGGPRVLNEQFF. In nucleotides, the CDR3 is TGCGCCAGCAGCCAAGAAGCGGGAGGGCCTCGGGTACTCAATGAGCAGTTCTTC. The chain has TRBV4-1 and TRBJ2-1; 10 bases are a match to TRBD2. J was trimmed by 6 bases and V by 0 bases; bases with no gene match: 11. CDR3 size: 18 residues. Germline V gene data show CDR1 as MGHRA and CDR2 as YSYEKL.

This sequence joins TRBV11-3 and TRBJ2-1, with TRBD2 matching 14 bases. The CDR3 extends over 17 amino acids. With V trimmed by 2 bases and J by 9 bases, 9 bases remained unmatched. Germline CDR1 is SGHNT and CDR2 is YENEEA. Written as DNA, the CDR3 is TGTGCCAGCAGCTTACATCCACCCGGGACTAGCGGGAGTGAGCAGTTCTTC. Amino acid sequence: CASSLHPPGTSGSEQFF.